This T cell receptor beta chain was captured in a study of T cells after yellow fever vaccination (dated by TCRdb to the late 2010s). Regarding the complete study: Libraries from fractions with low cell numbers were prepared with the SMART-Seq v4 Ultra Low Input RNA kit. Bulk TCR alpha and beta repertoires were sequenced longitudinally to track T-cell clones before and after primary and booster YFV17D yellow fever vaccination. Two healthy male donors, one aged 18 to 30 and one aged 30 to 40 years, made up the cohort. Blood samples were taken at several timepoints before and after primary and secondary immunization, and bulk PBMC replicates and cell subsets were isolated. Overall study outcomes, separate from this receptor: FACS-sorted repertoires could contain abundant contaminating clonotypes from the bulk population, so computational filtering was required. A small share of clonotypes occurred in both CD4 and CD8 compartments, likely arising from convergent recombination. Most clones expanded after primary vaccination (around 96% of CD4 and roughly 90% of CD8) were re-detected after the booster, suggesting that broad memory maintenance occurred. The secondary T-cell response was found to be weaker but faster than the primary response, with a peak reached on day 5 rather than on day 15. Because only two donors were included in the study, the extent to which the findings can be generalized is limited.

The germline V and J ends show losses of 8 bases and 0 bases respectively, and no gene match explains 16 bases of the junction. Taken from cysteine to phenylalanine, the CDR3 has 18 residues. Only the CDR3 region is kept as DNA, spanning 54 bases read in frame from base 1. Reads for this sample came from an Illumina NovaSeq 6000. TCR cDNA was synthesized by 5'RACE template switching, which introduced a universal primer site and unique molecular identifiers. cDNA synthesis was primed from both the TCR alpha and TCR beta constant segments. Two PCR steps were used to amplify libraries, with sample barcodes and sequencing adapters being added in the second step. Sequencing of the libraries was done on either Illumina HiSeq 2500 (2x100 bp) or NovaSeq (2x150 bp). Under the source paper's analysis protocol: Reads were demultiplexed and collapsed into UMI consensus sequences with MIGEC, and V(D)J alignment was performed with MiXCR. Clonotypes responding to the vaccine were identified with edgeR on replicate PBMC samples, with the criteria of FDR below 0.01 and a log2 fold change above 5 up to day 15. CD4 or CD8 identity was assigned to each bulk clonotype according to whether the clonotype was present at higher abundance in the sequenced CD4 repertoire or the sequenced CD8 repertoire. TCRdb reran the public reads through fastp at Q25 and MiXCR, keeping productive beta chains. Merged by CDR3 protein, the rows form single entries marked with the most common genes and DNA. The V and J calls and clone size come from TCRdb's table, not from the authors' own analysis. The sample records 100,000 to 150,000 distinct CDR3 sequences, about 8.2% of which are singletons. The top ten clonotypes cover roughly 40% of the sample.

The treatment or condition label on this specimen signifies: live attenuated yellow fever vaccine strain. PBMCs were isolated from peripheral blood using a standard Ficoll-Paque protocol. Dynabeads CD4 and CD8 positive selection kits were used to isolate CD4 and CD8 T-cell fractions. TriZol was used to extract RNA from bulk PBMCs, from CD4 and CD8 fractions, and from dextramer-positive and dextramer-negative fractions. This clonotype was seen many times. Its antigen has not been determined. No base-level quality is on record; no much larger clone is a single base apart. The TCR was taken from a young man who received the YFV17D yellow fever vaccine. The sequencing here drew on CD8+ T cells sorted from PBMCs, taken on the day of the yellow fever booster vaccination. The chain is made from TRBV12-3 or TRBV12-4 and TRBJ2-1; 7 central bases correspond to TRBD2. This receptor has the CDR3 CASALGRTRSSSYNEQFF. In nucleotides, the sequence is TGTGCCAGCGCCTTGGGGAGGACTAGATCGAGCTCCTACAATGAGCAGTTCTTC.